One and the same sample provided the 15 T cell receptor beta chains below, sequenced in a study of tissue T cells after allogeneic stem cell transplantation. Sequencing used immunoSEQ multiplex PCR; TCRdb keeps in-frame clones, though not all of them. The data contain about 48,000 clones, roughly 73% of them seen just once; the ten biggest clones take up 0.45% to 0.7%. What was sequenced was sorted cells pooled from one or two spleens. These receptor sequences come from a pool of C57BL/6 mice in good health.

As regards this clone: Gene names are mouse gene names. The CDR3 is cut off 1 residue early in the read; its end comes from the germline J gene. V gene TRBV26 combines with J gene TRBJ2-5; TRBD1 matches at 8 bases. V lost 4 bases, J lost 2 bases, and 5 bases stayed unmatched. There are 15 residues in the CDR3. Germline assignment: CDR1 KGHPV and CDR2 FQNQEV (reference sequence). The CDR3 reads CASSPWTGPQDTQYF. The sequenced part of the CDR3 DNA is TGTGCCAGCAGTCCCTGGACAGGGCCCCAAGACACCCAGTAC.

This clone was seen more than once but under ten times. Gene labels here are mouse ones. The read is 1 residue too short to cover the CDR3 end, so that end is filled in from the germline J gene. The chain employs TRBV13-1 and TRBJ2-7; tentatively, D is TRBD2 (6 bases). The length of the CDR3 is 13 residues. Trimming left V 1 base short and J 7 bases short, with 12 bases between. Germline V gives CDR1 NSHNY, CDR2 SYGAGN. Incomplete CDR3 DNA: TGTGCCAGCAGTGATCCTGGGGAGGAGGAACAGTAC. This sequence encodes CASSDPGEEEQY. The whole CDR3 sequence is CASSDPGEEEQYF.

As regards this clone: The gene symbols are mouse symbols. The read ends 1 residue before the CDR3 terminus; that terminus is restored from the germline J gene. The chain links TRBV5 to TRBJ2-3; 9 nucleotides line up with TRBD2. The germline CDR1 and CDR2 sequences are LGHNA and YNLKQL (reference sequence). The CDR3 has 18 amino acids. V was pared by 0 bases and J by 0 bases, with 7 bases of the junction left unmatched. Partial CDR3 DNA: TGTGCCAGCAGCCAAGAGGGTGGGGGGGCGCGGAGTGCAGAAACGCTGTAT. Translating it yields CASSQEGGGARSAETLY. The full CDR3 protein is CASSQEGGGARSAETLYF.

Of note for this clone: Germline and genes: mouse. The DNA ends 1 residue before the CDR3 does, and the rest of the CDR3 is filled in from the germline J gene. The chain uses TRBV4 and TRBJ1-1, with a weak D call TRBD1 (5 bases). From germline, CDR1 is LGHDT and CDR2 YNNKQL (reference sequence). Deletions cut 3 bases from V and 0 bases from J, with 8 bases between. The CDR3 length is 14 residues. The CDR3 sequence is CASSYGQANTEVFF. Incomplete CDR3 DNA: TGTGCCAGCAGCTACGGACAAGCAAACACAGAAGTCTTC.

Regarding this clone: Mouse names are used for the genes. The sequence runs out 1 residue before the end of the CDR3; the remainder is reconstructed from the germline J gene. J is TRBJ2-1 and V is TRBV2; D is ambiguous. The CDR3 totals 14 residues. Trimming left V 4 bases short and J 1 base short, with 8 bases between. Germline V lookup: CDR1 LGHNA, CDR2 YSYQKL. The CDR3 loop is CASSLGSNYAEQFF. CDR3 bases read: TGTGCCAGCAGCCTCGGATCCAACTATGCTGAGCAGTTC.

In the case of this clone: Gene names denote mouse genes. The read comes to an end 1 residue before the CDR3 does, leaving the germline J gene to fill in the end. The chain couples TRBV13-3 to TRBJ2-5; 12 nucleotides agree with TRBD2. Germline CDR1 reads NNHDY; CDR2 reads SYVADS. V trimming: 7 bases; J trimming: 2 bases; junction bases outside the gene matches: 8. CDR3 length equals 16 residues. The CDR3 loop reads CASRRTGGVGQDTQYF. The sequenced part of the CDR3 DNA is TGTGCCAGCCGGAGGACTGGGGGGGTAGGCCAAGACACCCAGTAC.

Turning to this clone: The gene symbols are mouse symbols. The read finishes 1 residue shy of the CDR3 end, and the germline J gene is used to complete it. The rearrangement links TRBV5 to TRBJ2-1; 10 bases fit TRBD2. V lost 3 bases to trimming and J lost 6 bases; unmatched junction nucleotides: 8. CDR1 is LGHNA and CDR2 is YNLKQL in the germline V gene (reference sequence). CDR3 length: 16 residues. The covered CDR3 bases are TGTGCCAGCAGCCACCGCTGGGGGGGCGCGTTTGCTGAGCAGTTC. The encoded protein is CASSHRWGGAFAEQF. The complete CDR3 reads CASSHRWGGAFAEQFF.

On this clone itself: Mouse gene names and germline throughout. The CDR3 end lies 1 residue beyond the end of the read and is filled in from the germline J gene. The chain employs TRBV26 and TRBJ1-3; D ambiguous. V lost 2 bases and J 0 bases, leaving 5 bases between the germline ends. The germline gives CDR1 KGHPV, CDR2 FQNQEV (reference sequence). The CDR3 loop spans 14 amino acids. Partial CDR3 DNA: TGTGCCAGCAGTCTGCAGGATTCTGGAAATACGCTCTAT. This translates into CASSLQDSGNTLY. The full CDR3 sequence reads CASSLQDSGNTLYF.

In regard to this clone: The genes and germline here are from mouse. From the germline J gene comes the end of the CDR3, since the read stops 1 residue before it. V and J are TRBV13-1 and TRBJ2-3; 10 nucleotides agree with TRBD1. The ends lost 3 bases at V and 7 bases at J; junction bases unmatched: 2. The CDR3 length is 13 residues. Germline V gives CDR1 NSHNY, CDR2 SYGAGN. The part of the CDR3 DNA that was read is TGTGCCAGCAGTGGACAGGGGGCACAAACGCTGTAT. It codes for CASSGQGAQTLY. The whole CDR3 reads CASSGQGAQTLYF.

Remarks on this clone: The genes and germline here are from mouse. Read data end 1 residue before the CDR3 end; the end is taken from the germline J gene. The chain has TRBV15 and TRBJ1-2, with 8 bases lining up with TRBD1. In germline, CDR1 is SGHND, CDR2 FRSKSL. V lost 3 bases and J lost 3; bases outside the gene matches: 3. The CDR3 runs 14 residues. Partial CDR3 DNA: TGTGCCAGCAGTTTGCCAGGGGGCCACTCCGACTACACC. It yields the protein CASSLPGGHSDYT. The full CDR3 protein is CASSLPGGHSDYTF.

The table lists this clone with a count of one. The gene symbols are mouse symbols. The CDR3 sequence is CASGDEGANTEVFF. The part of the CDR3 DNA that was read is TGTGCCAGCGGTGATGAGGGGGCAAACACAGAAGTCTTC. The chain recombines TRBV13-2 with TRBJ1-1; D is possibly TRBD1 (6 bases). The observed sequence ends 1 residue before the CDR3 terminus, with the missing tail filled in from the germline J gene. Trimming pared 0 bases from V and 0 bases from J, leaving 6 bases between. The CDR3 spans 14 residues. Germline lookup yields CDR1 NNHNN and CDR2 SYGAGS (reference sequence).

About this clone itself: Gene names and germline refer to mouse. The missing CDR3 end, 1 residue past where the read stops, is filled in from the germline J gene. V is TRBV23 and J is TRBJ2-7; the listed D gene, TRBD2, was not tested against the DNA. The CDR3 loop spans 14 amino acids. Germline-derived CDR1 and CDR2 are KGHTA and FQNQQP. The DNA read from the CDR3 is TGCTCCAGCAGTCAATCCTGGGGCTCCTATGAACAGTAC. Translated: CSSSQSWGSYEQY. The CDR3 in its entirety is CSSSQSWGSYEQYF.

In the case of this clone: Mouse names are used for the genes. The DNA read from the CDR3 is TGTGCAAGCATGGGGGGGGGTGCAGAAACGCTGTAT. Translation gives CASMGGGAETLY. The full CDR3 protein reads CASMGGGAETLYF. The rearrangement joins TRBV16 to TRBJ2-3, with 8 bases lining up with TRBD2. The missing CDR3 end, 1 residue past where the read stops, is filled in from the germline J gene. V shed 7 bases and J 1 base; nucleotides not matched to a gene: 1. The germline gives CDR1 SGHSA, CDR2 FRNQAP. The CDR3 extends over 13 amino acids.

This clone was observed a few times. Germline and genes here are mouse. The read is 1 residue too short to cover the CDR3 end, so that end is filled in from the germline J gene. The J gene is TRBJ2-7, the V gene TRBV15; a possible D gene is TRBD2 (6 bases). V gave up 2 bases and J gave up 7 bases, with 12 bases separating them. Per germline, CDR1 SGHND and CDR2 FRSKSL. The CDR3 is made up of 13 amino acids. The CDR3 region is CASSLPGVGEQYF. CDR3 DNA, as far as it was read: TGTGCCAGCAGTTTACCTGGGGTTGGAGAACAGTAC.

For this clone: The gene symbols are mouse symbols. The read ends 1 residue early relative to the CDR3; the germline J gene fills the gap. The chain is built from TRBV5 and TRBJ2-5; D remains ambiguous. The V gene's germline CDR1 is LGHNA and CDR2 YNLKQL (reference sequence). Trimming pared 0 bases from V and 7 bases from J, leaving 5 bases between. The CDR3 covers 12 residues. The covered CDR3 bases are TGTGCCAGCAGCCAAGATATGAACACCCAGTAC. It yields the protein CASSQDMNTQY. In full, the CDR3 reads CASSQDMNTQYF.